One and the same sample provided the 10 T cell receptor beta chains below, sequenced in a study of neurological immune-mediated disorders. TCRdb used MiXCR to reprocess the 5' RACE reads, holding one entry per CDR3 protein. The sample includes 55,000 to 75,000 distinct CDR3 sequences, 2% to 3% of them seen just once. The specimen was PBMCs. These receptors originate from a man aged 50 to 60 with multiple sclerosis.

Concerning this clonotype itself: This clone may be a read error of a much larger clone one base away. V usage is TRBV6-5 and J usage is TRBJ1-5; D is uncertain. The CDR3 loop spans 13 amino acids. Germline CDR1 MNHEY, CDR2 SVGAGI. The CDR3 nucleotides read TGTGCCAGCAGTGCGGGAAACTTGATGGCCCAGAATTTT. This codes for CASSAGNLMAQNF.

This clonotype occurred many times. This CDR3 reads CASSLAGSYEQYF. The CDR3 nucleotides read TGTGCCAGCAGCTTAGCAGGCTCCTACGAGCAGTACTTC. The gene calls are TRBV7-2 and TRBJ2-7, with unresolved D. CDR3 length equals 13 residues. V dropped 0 bases and J dropped 0 bases, with 3 bases sitting between them. Germline loops: CDR1 SGHTA, CDR2 FQGNSA.

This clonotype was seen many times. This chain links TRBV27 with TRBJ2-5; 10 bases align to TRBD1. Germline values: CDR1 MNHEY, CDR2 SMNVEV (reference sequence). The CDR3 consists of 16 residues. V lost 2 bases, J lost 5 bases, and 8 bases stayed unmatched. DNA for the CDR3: TGTGCCAGCAGTTTAGACAGGGGGCCACCAATGGAGACCCAGTACTTC. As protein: CASSLDRGPPMETQYF.

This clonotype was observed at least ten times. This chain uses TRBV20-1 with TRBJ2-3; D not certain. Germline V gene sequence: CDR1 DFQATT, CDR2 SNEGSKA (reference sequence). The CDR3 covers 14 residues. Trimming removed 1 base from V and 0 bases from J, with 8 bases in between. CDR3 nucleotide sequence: TGCAGTGCTAGAGTTGGGCCTAGCACAGATACGCAGTATTTT. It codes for CSARVGPSTDTQYF.

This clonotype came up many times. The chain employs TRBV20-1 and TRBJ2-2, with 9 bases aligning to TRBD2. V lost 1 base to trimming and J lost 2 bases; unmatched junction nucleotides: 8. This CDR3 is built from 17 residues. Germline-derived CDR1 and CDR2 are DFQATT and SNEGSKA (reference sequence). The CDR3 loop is CSARAGTSLTNTGELFF. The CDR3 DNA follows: TGCAGTGCTAGAGCCGGGACTAGCCTTACAAACACCGGGGAGCTGTTTTTT.

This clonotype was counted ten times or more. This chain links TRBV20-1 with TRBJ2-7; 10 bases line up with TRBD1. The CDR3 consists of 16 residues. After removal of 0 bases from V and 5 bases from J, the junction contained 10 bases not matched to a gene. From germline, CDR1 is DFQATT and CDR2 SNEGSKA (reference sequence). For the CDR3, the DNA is TGCAGTGCTAGAGATCTCCCGGGACAGGGGTCCCACGAGCAGTACTTC. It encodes CSARDLPGQGSHEQYF.

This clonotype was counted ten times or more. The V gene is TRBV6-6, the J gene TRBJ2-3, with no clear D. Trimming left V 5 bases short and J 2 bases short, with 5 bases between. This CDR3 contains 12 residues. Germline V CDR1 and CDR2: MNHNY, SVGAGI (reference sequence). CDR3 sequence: CASSDNTDTQYF. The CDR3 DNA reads TGTGCCAGCAGTGACAACACAGATACGCAGTATTTT.

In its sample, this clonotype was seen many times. The chain's CDR3 is CASTTGRWGTQYF. As DNA, the CDR3 is TGTGCCAGCACGACAGGGAGGTGGGGTACGCAGTATTTT. The V and J genes are TRBV7-2 and TRBJ2-3, with a tentative D call TRBD1 (7 bases). Deletions cut 7 bases from V and 8 bases from J, with 16 bases between. From germline, CDR1 is SGHTA and CDR2 FQGNSA. The CDR3 has 13 residues.

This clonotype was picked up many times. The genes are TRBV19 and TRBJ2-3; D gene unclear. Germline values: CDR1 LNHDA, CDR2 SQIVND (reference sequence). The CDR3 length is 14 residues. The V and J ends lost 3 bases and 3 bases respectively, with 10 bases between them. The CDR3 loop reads CASSISAPTDTQYF. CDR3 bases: TGTGCCAGTAGTATCTCTGCTCCGACAGATACGCAGTATTTT. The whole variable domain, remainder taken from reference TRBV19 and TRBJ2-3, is DGGITQSPKYLFRKEGQNVTLSCEQNLNHDAMYWYRQDPGQGLRLIYYSQIVNDFQKGDIAEGYSVSREKKESFPLTVTSAQKNPTAFYLCASSISAPTDTQYFGPGTRLTVL.

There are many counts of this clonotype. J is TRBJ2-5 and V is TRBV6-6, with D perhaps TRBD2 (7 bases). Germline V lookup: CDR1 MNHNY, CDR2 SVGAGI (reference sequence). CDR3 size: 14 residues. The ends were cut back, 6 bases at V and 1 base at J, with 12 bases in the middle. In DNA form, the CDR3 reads TGTGCCAGCAGCTTCGGGGGGCTCCAAGAGACCCAGTACTTC. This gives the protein CASSFGGLQETQYF.